This TCR beta chain came from a study of blood T cell repertoires in COVID-19. Turning to the study itself: Both acute and convalescent COVID-19 samples were obtained from the United States, Italy and Spain. T cells, B-cell-depleted T cells, or PBMCs supplied cDNA or gDNA.

V lost 7 bases to trimming and J lost 1 base, with 12 bases between them. Germline values: CDR1 SGHAT, CDR2 FQNNGV. The CDR3 runs to 14 residues. Original analysis: Estimation of nucleated cell counts was performed using reference gene primer amplification. Profiling relied on immunoSEQ multiplex PCR, and the TCRdb table lists in-frame clones only, not all of them. That table gives V, J and clone size, and the DNA gave D and trimming. The repertoire holds 150,000 to 200,000 clones, with over 75% as singletons. Sequencing input: peripheral blood. The gene calls are TRBV11-2 and TRBJ2-3; D is unclear. This TCR came from a woman of 80 years or more with active or convalescent COVID-19. The CDR3 sequence is CASISLVGTDTQYF. The CDR3 coding sequence is TGTGCCAGCATATCATTAGTGGGCACAGATACGCAGTATTTT.